Listed below are T cell receptor beta chains from one sample, sequenced in a study of T-cell reconstitution after alpha-beta-depleted transplantation in children. TCRdb re-called the PCR reads through MiXCR, storing one row per CDR3 protein. In the table there are some 220,000 distinct CDR3 sequences, approximately 10% of which are singletons. The sample consisted of PBMCs from the stem cell graft donor, taken from the stem cell graft. All receptors come from a human donor who donated a stem cell graft to a child with acute lymphoblastic leukemia. CDR3s include the opening cysteine and the closing phenylalanine or tryptophan. The order of the fields is CDR3 DNA, CDR3 protein, V gene, clone size, D gene, J gene. D genes are given only for firm matches. Rows give clone size only sometimes, using once, few, many, or a class for an expanded clone.

cdr3_nt: TGTGCCACCAGAGGAGGGGAACCGACTAGCTCCTACGAGCAGTACTTC
cdr3_aa: CATRGGEPTSSYEQYF
v_call: TRBV15
clone_size: .
d_call: .
j_call: TRBJ2-7

cdr3_nt: TGTGCCAGCTCTACTGCAGCACAGGGGAGTCCAGATACGCAGTATTTT
cdr3_aa: CASSTAAQGSPDTQYF
v_call: TRBV18
clone_size: .
d_call: TRBD1
j_call: TRBJ2-3

cdr3_nt: TGTGCCAGTAGTATACAGGGGACAGCCGGCGGGGAGCTGTTTTTT
cdr3_aa: CASSIQGTAGGELFF
v_call: TRBV19
clone_size: .
d_call: TRBD1
j_call: TRBJ2-2

cdr3_nt: TGTGCCAGCAGTTTGATAGGACAGAGTAATCAGCCCCAGCATTTT
cdr3_aa: CASSLIGQSNQPQHF
v_call: TRBV12-3/TRBV12-4
clone_size: few
d_call: .
j_call: TRBJ1-5

cdr3_nt: TGCGCCAGCAGCCAAGACCGGGGGCTTGCCTACAATGAGCAGTTCTTC
cdr3_aa: CASSQDRGLAYNEQFF
v_call: TRBV4-3
clone_size: many
d_call: .
j_call: TRBJ2-1

cdr3_nt: TGCGCCAGCAGCTCAACGAGGGGGCCCCTGGATACGCAGTATTTT
cdr3_aa: CASSSTRGPLDTQYF
v_call: TRBV5-1
clone_size: .
d_call: TRBD1
j_call: TRBJ2-3

cdr3_nt: TGTGCCAGCAGTTCCTCTGGACAGGGACCTCGGGGCGGGGAGCTGTTTTTT
cdr3_aa: CASSSSGQGPRGGELFF
v_call: TRBV6-5
clone_size: many
d_call: TRBD1
j_call: TRBJ2-2

cdr3_nt: TGTGCCAGCAGCGAAGGAAACACCATATATTTT
cdr3_aa: CASSEGNTIYF
v_call: TRBV9
clone_size: many
d_call: .
j_call: TRBJ1-3

cdr3_nt: TGTGCCACCAGTGCCGCCGTCGGACATAACCGCACAGATACGCAGTATTTT
cdr3_aa: CATSAAVGHNRTDTQYF
v_call: TRBV24-1
clone_size: few
d_call: .
j_call: TRBJ2-3

cdr3_nt: TGTGCCAGCTCACCACCTGATGGCCCGAGCTCTGGAAACACCATATATTTT
cdr3_aa: CASSPPDGPSSGNTIYF
v_call: TRBV18
clone_size: .
d_call: .
j_call: TRBJ1-3

cdr3_nt: TGTGCCAGCAGTCGCCGGGGCTACAATGAGCAGTTCTTC
cdr3_aa: CASSRRGYNEQFF
v_call: TRBV6-1
clone_size: .
d_call: .
j_call: TRBJ2-1

cdr3_nt: TGTGCCAGCTCACCGGCGGGACAGGGATCTTACGAGCAGTACTTC
cdr3_aa: CASSPAGQGSYEQYF
v_call: TRBV18
clone_size: many
d_call: TRBD1
j_call: TRBJ2-7

cdr3_nt: TGTGCCAGCAGCTCCCGGGACAGTGACTACGAGCAGTACTTC
cdr3_aa: CASSSRDSDYEQYF
v_call: TRBV7-9
clone_size: few
d_call: TRBD1
j_call: TRBJ2-7

cdr3_nt: TGCAGTGCTTATTCAGGGAGCACCGGGGAGCTGTTTTTT
cdr3_aa: CSAYSGSTGELFF
v_call: TRBV20-1
clone_size: many
d_call: .
j_call: TRBJ2-2

cdr3_nt: TGTGCCAGCAGCCTTGGGTTAGGGGGTCCCTACGAGCAGTACTTC
cdr3_aa: CASSLGLGGPYEQYF
v_call: TRBV5-5
clone_size: .
d_call: .
j_call: TRBJ2-7

cdr3_nt: TGTGCCAGCAAAGGGGCCAACGTCCTGACTTTC
cdr3_aa: CASKGANVLTF
v_call: TRBV6-2/TRBV6-3
clone_size: many
d_call: .
j_call: TRBJ2-6

cdr3_nt: TGTGCCAGCAGCCCTTTGGGACAGAGCACAGATACGCAGTATTTT
cdr3_aa: CASSPLGQSTDTQYF
v_call: TRBV11-2
clone_size: .
d_call: TRBD1
j_call: TRBJ2-3

cdr3_nt: TGTGCCAGCAGCTTTATATGGGACACAGATACGCAGTATTTT
cdr3_aa: CASSFIWDTDTQYF
v_call: TRBV7-2
clone_size: many
d_call: .
j_call: TRBJ2-3

cdr3_nt: TGCGCCAGCAGCTTAAATGCAGGAGCTACCTATGGCTACACCTTC
cdr3_aa: CASSLNAGATYGYTF
v_call: TRBV5-1
clone_size: few
d_call: .
j_call: TRBJ1-2

cdr3_nt: TGTGCCAGCAGCCAAGGGGACACCAGCAAAGCAGATACGCAGTATTTT
cdr3_aa: CASSQGDTSKADTQYF
v_call: TRBV4-2
clone_size: .
d_call: .
j_call: TRBJ2-3

cdr3_nt: TGTGCCAGCAGCCGCGTGGGACAGCCCCCCGCAGATACGCAGTATTTT
cdr3_aa: CASSRVGQPPADTQYF
v_call: TRBV3-1
clone_size: few
d_call: TRBD1
j_call: TRBJ2-3

cdr3_nt: TGTGCCAGCAGCTTTACCGGGACAGGGGTCAGGAATCAGCCCCAGCATTTT
cdr3_aa: CASSFTGTGVRNQPQHF
v_call: TRBV7-9
clone_size: few
d_call: TRBD1
j_call: TRBJ1-5

cdr3_nt: TGCAGCGTTGCGACAGGGGCACTCGGCTACACCTTC
cdr3_aa: CSVATGALGYTF
v_call: TRBV29-1
clone_size: many
d_call: TRBD1
j_call: TRBJ1-2

cdr3_nt: TGCAGTGCTAGGGGCCAGGGTGGGAGTAACACTGAAGCTTTCTTT
cdr3_aa: CSARGQGGSNTEAFF
v_call: TRBV20-1
clone_size: few
d_call: .
j_call: TRBJ1-1

cdr3_nt: TGTGCCAGCAGCTCTTTCAGGGGGCGCGTTTATTCTGGCTACACCTTC
cdr3_aa: CASSSFRGRVYSGYTF
v_call: TRBV11-2
clone_size: many
d_call: TRBD1
j_call: TRBJ1-2

cdr3_nt: TGCGCCAGCAGCTCGCGCGAAATGCAACCAGCGAATTCACCCCTCCACTTT
cdr3_aa: CASSSREMQPANSPLHF
v_call: TRBV5-1
clone_size: .
d_call: .
j_call: TRBJ1-6

cdr3_nt: TGCGCCAGCAGTGTTTTGGATGAGCAGTTCTTC
cdr3_aa: CASSVLDEQFF
v_call: TRBV10-2
clone_size: few
d_call: .
j_call: TRBJ2-1

cdr3_nt: TGTGCCAGCAGTGGGACAGGAGCGCGAACTTCTAACTATGGCTACACCTTC
cdr3_aa: CASSGTGARTSNYGYTF
v_call: TRBV12-3/TRBV12-4
clone_size: many
d_call: TRBD1
j_call: TRBJ1-2

cdr3_nt: TGTGCCAGCAGTGAAACTCCGGGACGTGAAGCTTTCTTT
cdr3_aa: CASSETPGREAFF
v_call: TRBV2
clone_size: few
d_call: .
j_call: TRBJ1-1

cdr3_nt: TGCGCCAGCAGCCAAACCGGGACAGGGGCCTTTGGCTACACCTTC
cdr3_aa: CASSQTGTGAFGYTF
v_call: TRBV10-1
clone_size: .
d_call: TRBD1
j_call: TRBJ1-2

cdr3_nt: TGTGCCAGCTCTCGCAAGCTTATTAGGGATACGCAGTATTTT
cdr3_aa: CASSRKLIRDTQYF
v_call: TRBV11-2
clone_size: many
d_call: .
j_call: TRBJ2-3